Each of the 26 T cell receptor beta chains below was sequenced from the same sample in a study of cytomegalovirus exposure and HLA in healthy donors. It was with 60 Vbeta and 13 Jbeta primers that the PCR ran. Sequencing was performed with immunoSEQ multiplex PCR; in TCRdb, only in-frame clones are kept and a portion is missing. The table shows approximately 130,000 clones, with about 86% occurring only once. The sequenced sample consisted of PBMCs. These receptors were collected from a man aged 18 to 29 in good health and CMV-seronegative.

This chain joins TRBV30 and TRBJ1-1, with unresolved D. The V end lost 0 bases, the J end lost 1 base, and 6 bases lay between the germline ends. This CDR3 is 13 amino acids long. Looked up from germline, CDR1 is GTSNPN and CDR2 is SVGIG (reference sequence). In DNA form, the CDR3 reads TGTGCCTGGAGTGTACTCGCGAACACTGAAGCTTTCTTT. Translating it yields CAWSVLANTEAFF.

V usage is TRBV5-4 and J usage is TRBJ1-2; the match to TRBD1 covers 8 bases. V lost 4 bases, J lost 7 bases, and 12 bases stayed unmatched. The CDR3 has 15 amino acids. Germline CDR1 SGHNT, CDR2 YYREEE (reference sequence). The CDR3 DNA is TGTGCCAGCAGCATAACAGGGGGATCCTTGGGTGGCTACACCTTC. Its translation: CASSITGGSLGGYTF.

V is TRBV11-1 and J is TRBJ1-1; no clear D. From germline, CDR1 is SGHAT and CDR2 FQDESV (reference sequence). Trimming stripped 1 base from V and 1 base from J, with 10 bases between. The CDR3 spans 15 residues. The CDR3 DNA reads as TGTGCCAGCAGCTTAGTGCCTAGAGAGAACACTGAAGCTTTCTTT. It encodes CASSLVPRENTEAFF.

The chain links TRBV6-7 to TRBJ1-5; D is unclear. TRBV6-7 is an ORF, with its function uncertain. Trimming cost V 0 bases and J 1 base, with 13 bases left between them. The CDR3 has 17 amino acids. The CDR3 DNA reads TGTGCCAGCAGTTACTCGTATCTTTGCGGCAGCAATCAGCCCCAGCATTTT. This translates into CASSYSYLCGSNQPQHF.

The genes are TRBV5-4 and TRBJ2-1, with a tentative D call TRBD2 (7 bases). Germline V gene sequence: CDR1 SGHNT, CDR2 YYREEE (reference sequence). The ends were cut back, 4 bases at V and 0 bases at J, with 14 bases in the middle. This CDR3 region has 16 residues. CDR3 coding DNA: TGTGCCAGCAGCCTGGGAGGGACATTCTCCTACAATGAGCAGTTCTTC. It is translated as CASSLGGTFSYNEQFF.

The V and J genes are TRBV5-4 and TRBJ2-3; possibly TRBD1 for D (6 bases). V was clipped by 4 bases and J by 5 bases, with 17 bases between them. Germline assignment: CDR1 SGHNT and CDR2 YYREEE (reference sequence). The CDR3 runs 15 residues. CDR3 sequence reads: CASSTGPEQGDTQYF. CDR3 nucleotide sequence: TGTGCCAGCAGCACCGGGCCCGAACAGGGAGATACGCAGTATTTT.

The chain recombines TRBV5-4 with TRBJ2-4; TRBD1 matches 7 bases. CDR3 length equals 19 residues. Germline V gene sequence: CDR1 SGHNT, CDR2 YYREEE (reference sequence). J gave up 3 bases and V 4 bases, and 19 bases lay outside the gene matches. In DNA, the CDR3 is TGTGCCAGCAGCCAATACATTCGTACAGGGGAGATGGGCAAAAACATTCAGTACTTC. Its translation: CASSQYIRTGEMGKNIQYF.

The chain uses TRBV9 and TRBJ2-1; possible D gene TRBD2, 6 bases. The CDR3 is made up of 12 amino acids. V was cut by 4 bases and J by 10 bases, with 12 bases left in between. Germline V gene lookup returns CDR1 SGDLS and CDR2 YYNGEE. The CDR3 here is CASSYGRGEQFF. DNA for the CDR3: TGTGCCAGCAGCTACGGCCGGGGGGAGCAGTTCTTC.

This chain connects TRBV5-1 to TRBJ2-7; TRBD1 is a possible D gene (5 bases). With 0 bases removed from V and 2 bases from J, the gap between germline ends came to 12 bases. Germline V gene data show CDR1 as SGHRS and CDR2 as YFSETQ. This CDR3 is 15 amino acids long. The CDR3 nucleotides are TGCGCCAGCAGCTTGGCCATCGGACAAGCCTACGAGCAGTACTTC. Translation gives CASSLAIGQAYEQYF. Looking up the rest from reference TRBV5-1 and TRBJ2-7 gives the full variable domain: KAGVTQTPRYLIKTRGQQVTLSCSPISGHRSVSWYQQTPGQGLQFLFEYFSETQRNKGNFPGRFSGRQFSNSRSEMNVSTLELGDSALYLCASSLAIGQAYEQYFGPGTRLTVT.

CDR3 residues: CASSFPTGVNTEAFF. The CDR3 nucleotides are TGTGCCAGCAGCTTCCCGACAGGGGTGAACACTGAAGCTTTCTTT. This chain joins TRBV5-4 and TRBJ1-1, with 8 bases fitting TRBD1. V gave up 2 bases and J gave up 0 bases; unmatched junction bases: 3. This CDR3 has 15 amino acids. Germline loops: CDR1 SGHNT, CDR2 YYREEE (reference sequence).

This sequence joins TRBV14 and TRBJ1-4; possibly TRBD1 for D (5 bases). The CDR3 contains 14 residues. Trimming took off 5 bases at V and 12 bases at J, with 19 bases between the two ends. Germline V gives CDR1 SGHDN, CDR2 FVKESK. The CDR3 DNA follows: TGTGCCAGCAGCAAGGGGAGGGGACGTGTGGAACTGTTTTTT. Translated, it gives CASSKGRGRVELFF.

The rearrangement uses TRBV5-1 and TRBJ2-7; weak D call: TRBD1 (5 bases). The germline V and J ends were trimmed by 0 bases and 2 bases, with 9 bases remaining between them. Germline values: CDR1 SGHRS, CDR2 YFSETQ. This CDR3 is built from 14 residues. The CDR3 DNA reads as TGCGCCAGCAGCTTGGGTACAGGCCCCTACGAGCAGTACTTC. Its protein product is CASSLGTGPYEQYF.

The rearrangement uses TRBV30 and TRBJ1-2, with D uncertain. The V gene lost 3 bases and the J gene lost 9 bases, with 14 bases spanning the gap. CDR1 and CDR2 (germline): GTSNPN, SVGIG (reference sequence). The CDR3 extends over 12 amino acids. The CDR3 DNA is TGTGCCTGGAGAATGTGGGGAGGCCGCTACACCTTC. Translated, it gives CAWRMWGGRYTF.

The chain joins TRBV6-5 to TRBJ1-2; 8 nucleotides line up with TRBD1. After removal of 4 bases from V and 7 bases from J, the junction contained 14 bases not matched to a gene. CDR1 is MNHEY and CDR2 is SVGAGI in the germline V gene. This CDR3 comprises 16 residues. The CDR3 DNA sequence: TGTGCCAGCAGTTTTGGAACAGGGGGACGACTGAGTGGCTACACCTTC. It encodes CASSFGTGGRLSGYTF.

This clone is medium-sized. This chain uses TRBV7-9 with TRBJ1-3; a weak D match, TRBD1 (5 bases). This CDR3 comprises 16 residues. Trimming cost V 5 bases and J 0 bases, with 14 bases left between them. CDR1 SEHNR and CDR2 FQNEAQ come from the germline V gene (reference sequence). This CDR3 reads CASSPRDPSSGNTIYF. The CDR3 DNA sequence: TGTGCCAGCAGCCCGCGGGACCCCAGCTCTGGAAACACCATATATTTT.

The gene calls are TRBV4-2 and TRBJ2-7; 8 bases are shared with TRBD2. This CDR3 comprises 17 residues. CDR1 and CDR2 from the germline V gene are LGHNA and YNFKEQ. Losses at the gene ends were 4 bases for V and 2 bases for J; bases not matched to a gene: 13. CDR3 sequence reads: CASSPSLTSGFTYEQYF. The CDR3 DNA is TGTGCCAGCAGCCCTTCCCTTACTAGCGGCTTTACCTACGAGCAGTACTTC.

This clone has a single count. J is TRBJ2-1 and V is TRBV5-1, with TRBD1 matching 12 bases. This CDR3 is built from 14 residues. Losses at the gene ends were 3 bases for V and 13 bases for J; bases not matched to a gene: 8. Germline assignment: CDR1 SGHRS and CDR2 YFSETQ. The CDR3 DNA reads as TGCGCCAGCAGCTCCGACCTGGGACAGGGGGCACAGTTCTTC. Translating it yields CASSSDLGQGAQFF.

The chain joins TRBV5-6 to TRBJ1-2; the D is unclear. Germline V CDR1 and CDR2: SGHDT, YYEEEE. This CDR3 is 15 amino acids long. V was cut by 3 bases and J by 5 bases, with 17 bases left in between. CDR3 residues: CASSYIDGESYGYTF. The CDR3 region has the DNA TGTGCCAGCAGCTACATCGACGGGGAATCGTATGGCTACACCTTC. The full variable domain, with the rest looked up from reference TRBV5-6 and TRBJ1-2, is DAGVTQSPTHLIKTRGQQVTLRCSPKSGHDTVSWYQQALGQGPQFIFQYYEEEERQRGNFPDRFSGHQFPNYSSELNVNALLLGDSALYLCASSYIDGESYGYTFGSGTRLTVV.

This clone was detected once. Other DNA variants within this sample encode the same CDR3. The chain employs TRBV6-1 and TRBJ1-5; D possibly corresponds to TRBD1 (5 bases). Germline CDR1 and CDR2: MNHNS and SASEGT. The germline V and J ends were trimmed by 4 bases and 6 bases, with 16 bases remaining between them. This CDR3 spans 15 amino acids. The CDR3 region has the DNA TGTGCCAGCAGTGCCACCTGGGCGGGGACTCAGCCCCAGCATTTT. Translating it yields CASSATWAGTQPQHF.

This CDR3 is CASSTAGTSANEQFF. CDR3 bases: TGTGCCAGTAGTACGGCCGGGACTAGTGCCAATGAGCAGTTCTTC. The rearrangement joins TRBV19 to TRBJ2-1; 8 bases line up with TRBD2. V trimming: 4 bases; J trimming: 6 bases; junction bases outside the gene matches: 8. The CDR3 contains 15 residues. Per the germline V gene, CDR1 is LNHDA and CDR2 is SQIVND (reference sequence).

The chain links TRBV19 to TRBJ2-1; 9 bases agree with TRBD2. Losses at the gene ends were 0 bases for V and 6 bases for J; bases not matched to a gene: 3. CDR1 is LNHDA, CDR2 SQIVND, per germline (reference sequence). CDR3 length: 15 amino acids. As DNA, the CDR3 is TGTGCCAGTAGTATAGAGCTAGCGGGGACCAATGAGCAGTTCTTC. Its translation: CASSIELAGTNEQFF. The full variable domain, with the rest looked up from reference TRBV19 and TRBJ2-1, is DGGITQSPKYLFRKEGQNVTLSCEQNLNHDAMYWYRQDPGQGLRLIYYSQIVNDFQKGDIAEGYSVSREKKESFPLTVTSAQKNPTAFYLCASSIELAGTNEQFFGPGTRLTVL.

This clone has a single count. This chain joins TRBV12-5 and TRBJ2-5; D is possibly TRBD2 (5 bases). The CDR3 spans 14 residues. Germline V CDR1 and CDR2: LGHNT, FRNRAP. Trimming pared 5 bases from V and 5 bases from J, leaving 15 bases between. The CDR3 DNA is TGTGCTAGTGGTCCCCCGTGGTCGGGGGAGACCCAGTACTTC. Its translation: CASGPPWSGETQYF.

A few counts support this clone. The CDR3 sequence is CASSGPGQGASWGTDTQYF. CDR3 bases: TGTGCCAGCAGCGGGCCGGGACAGGGGGCGAGTTGGGGCACAGATACGCAGTATTTT. The chain couples TRBV9 to TRBJ2-3, with 12 positions matching TRBD1. CDR1 is SGDLS, CDR2 YYNGEE, per germline. CDR3 length equals 19 residues. V shed 3 bases and J 1 base; nucleotides not matched to a gene: 12.

The chain links TRBV5-4 to TRBJ2-1; TRBD2 matches at 14 bases. The CDR3 covers 18 residues. The V and J ends lost 5 bases and 0 bases, in that order; junction bases with no gene match: 7. Germline V gene sequence: CDR1 SGHNT, CDR2 YYREEE (reference sequence). The CDR3 bases are TGTGCCAGCAGATCGACTAGCGGGGGGGTTAGCTCCTACAATGAGCAGTTCTTC. Translation: CASRSTSGGVSSYNEQFF.

The chain is built from TRBV4-3 and TRBJ1-3; D gene unclear. V lost 0 bases and J lost 4, with 4 bases in between. In germline, CDR1 is LGHNA, CDR2 YSLEER. The CDR3 is 13 residues long. The CDR3 bases are TGCGCCAGCAGCCAAGAGTCGGGAAACACCATATATTTT. It is translated as CASSQESGNTIYF.

The rearrangement joins TRBV4-1 to TRBJ1-5; D is perhaps TRBD1 (6 bases). Deletions cut 0 bases from V and 4 bases from J, with 13 bases between. There are 16 residues in the CDR3. The germline V gene has CDR1 MGHRA and CDR2 YSYEKL. The CDR3 nucleotides are TGCGCCAGCAGCCAAGATCCCGGGGGGCGGAATCAGCCCCAGCATTTT. It yields the protein CASSQDPGGRNQPQHF.